This TCR beta chain was sequenced during a study of a mutant IDH1 vaccine in newly diagnosed glioma listed by TCRdb under 2021. About the investigation overall: The approximately 29 treated patients were 62.5% male and roughly 40% female, with a mean age of about 38 years. Before enrollment, patients had received standard therapy of radiotherapy alone, temozolomide alone, or radiochemotherapy with temozolomide; most received the combination. Peripheral blood samples were drawn at six visits, namely V03 (baseline), V05, V07, V10, V12 and V13. Longitudinal TCRB deep sequencing was done for 25 treated patients, wherever samples were available for exploratory analyses.

The method behind the library was the immunoSEQ multiplex PCR assay. Following the manufacturer's protocol, the hsTCRB Kit was used to amplify rearranged TCR beta chain sequences. Sequencing of TCRB libraries was carried out on an Illumina MiSeq. Per the authors' processing: Demultiplexing, trimming and gene mapping were performed with the kit vendor's proprietary platform. TCRdb re-hosts the immuneACCESS table, in-frame sequences only. Its copies lack some clones; in the studies checked, an unresolved V gene accounts for under half of them, and the cause for the rest is not known. V, J and clone size are those of that table, while D and trimming were read from the DNA. The sample profile shows about 16,000 clones; 70% to 80% of them were found once. More than 8% of the sample belongs to the ten largest clones. The time point label on this specimen signifies: baseline, week 1 (first vaccination visit). Per the publication, the treatment or condition label means: pre-vaccination baseline after standard-of-care therapy. All donors had newly diagnosed IDH1-mutant astrocytomas of WHO grade 3 or 4 that showed loss of nuclear ATRX. The samples were drawn from NOA16, a multicentre, single-arm, open-label phase I trial in Germany that tested a mutant IDH1 peptide vaccine in humans for the first time. Visit V03 blood draws served as the baseline sample for immunogenicity testing. The DNeasy Blood and Tissue Kit was used to extract genomic DNA from EDTA blood for TCRB sequencing.

Counted from cysteine to phenylalanine, this CDR3 has 13 amino acids. Only the CDR3 part of the read is kept: 39 bases, read in frame from the first base. The germline V gene gives CDR1 as MGHDK and CDR2 as SYGVNS. The junction shows trimming of 7 bases on V and 1 base on J, plus 10 bases between the germline ends. What the work shows at the level of the full study, not this receptor alone: Immune responses induced by the vaccine were seen in around 94% of patients across multiple MHC alleles. The authors noted that analyses of patient blood samples could not be reproduced because of sample limitations. Availability determined which PBMC samples were chosen for TCRB deep sequencing. Changes in the top peripheral T cell clonotypes picked up by TCRB sequencing did not appear to be linked to pseudoprogression.

In the case of this clone: Its antigen remains unidentified. It has no much larger one-base neighbor in the sample; base qualities were not kept.

This receptor chain uses TRBV25-1 and TRBJ2-5, with the D call perhaps TRBD1 or TRBD2, as 5 bases match in each case. This clonotype originated in a man aged 35-49 years with glioma. The sample here was PBMCs, taken from a glioma patient treated with radiotherapy, temozolomide or both. The encoded CDR3 is CASNRGSQETQYF. The DNA sequence follows: TGTGCCAGCAATCGGGGCTCCCAAGAGACCCAGTACTTC.